These T cell receptor beta chains were read from a single sample in a study of T cell changes during pregnancy in multiple sclerosis. Only in-frame clones appear in the TCRdb table, and some are missing; sequencing was by immunoSEQ multiplex PCR. The table shows more than 80,000 clones, with 92% occurring only once. The sequenced sample was peripheral blood, obtained in the first trimester of pregnancy. The receptors shown here come from a female donor with multiple sclerosis, enrolled in a pregnancy study. The CDR3 runs from the conserved cysteine through the conserved F or W. The D gene is left open where the match is weak. Not every row has a clone size; where given, it reads once, few, many or a size class.

-	TRBV6-1	TRBJ2-1	TRBD2	CASSASGLAGGPGEQFF	TGTGCCAGCAGTGCATCGGGACTAGCGGGAGGGCCGGGTGAGCAGTTCTTC
-	TRBV19	TRBJ2-7	-	CASGRGDYEQYF	TGTGCCAGTGGCAGGGGGGACTACGAGCAGTACTTC
once	TRBV4-2	TRBJ1-2	TRBD1	CASSRTGTGDVYGYTF	TGTGCCAGCAGCCGGACCGGGACAGGGGATGTCTATGGCTACACCTTC
-	TRBV28	TRBJ2-5	-	CASSFPSLETQYF	TGTGCCAGCAGTTTCCCTAGCTTAGAGACCCAGTACTTC
-	TRBV2	TRBJ2-2	TRBD2	CASSETSGKNTGELFF	TGTGCCAGCAGTGAGACTAGCGGAAAGAACACCGGGGAGCTGTTTTTT
-	TRBV5-4	TRBJ2-1	-	CASSRENTNEQFF	TGTGCCAGCAGCAGGGAGAATACCAATGAGCAGTTCTTC
-	TRBV4-1	TRBJ2-7	TRBD2	CASSQELSPGLAGVYEQYF	TGCGCCAGCAGCCAAGAGCTTAGCCCGGGACTAGCGGGAGTGTACGAGCAGTACTTC
-	TRBV6-5	TRBJ2-1	-	CASSFVGGQFF	TGTGCCAGCAGTTTCGTCGGGGGGCAGTTCTTC
-	TRBV5-1	TRBJ2-3	-	CASSLATVTDTQYF	TGCGCCAGCAGCTTGGCGACAGTCACAGATACGCAGTATTTT
-	TRBV10-3	TRBJ2-7	-	CATAGFRGASYEQYF	TGTGCCACCGCCGGGTTTCGGGGGGCGAGCTACGAGCAGTACTTC
-	TRBV10-3	TRBJ2-7	TRBD2	CAISFSGSGRSYEQYF	TGTGCCATCAGCTTTAGCGGGAGTGGTCGCTCCTACGAGCAGTACTTC
-	TRBV6-4	TRBJ2-1	-	CASSEESSYNEQFF	TGTGCCAGCAGTGAAGAGAGCTCCTACAATGAGCAGTTCTTC
-	TRBV11-2	TRBJ2-3	TRBD1	CASSPLTGEKQYF	TGTGCCAGCAGCCCTCTTACAGGGGAGAAGCAGTATTTT
-	TRBV29-1	TRBJ2-2	-	CSVTGGSVGELFF	TGCAGCGTTACCGGAGGTAGTGTCGGGGAGCTGTTTTTT
-	TRBV7-2	TRBJ2-3	-	CASSLKLRSDTQYF	TGTGCCAGCAGCTTAAAGCTGCGTTCAGATACGCAGTATTTT
-	TRBV6-4	TRBJ2-2	-	CASRGAENTGELFF	TGTGCCAGCAGGGGGGCGGAAAACACCGGGGAGCTGTTTTTT
-	TRBV5-1	TRBJ2-7	TRBD2	CASSWGTSGGADYEQYF	TGCGCCAGCAGTTGGGGTACTAGCGGTGGGGCAGACTACGAGCAGTACTTC
-	TRBV11-2	TRBJ1-5	-	CASSFRGSNQPQHF	TGTGCCAGCAGCTTTCGGGGGAGCAATCAGCCCCAGCATTTT
-	TRBV19	TRBJ1-3	-	CASTTTDSHGGNTIYF	TGTGCCAGTACCACTACGGATTCTCACGGTGGAAACACCATATATTTT
-	TRBV5-6	TRBJ2-7	TRBD1	CASSLGGTGSYEQYF	TGTGCCAGCAGCTTGGGCGGGACAGGGAGCTACGAGCAGTACTTC
-	TRBV13	TRBJ1-1	-	CASSLEAGFGTEAFF	TGTGCCAGCAGCTTAGAGGCGGGGTTCGGGACTGAAGCTTTCTTT
-	TRBV28	TRBJ1-2	TRBD1	CASSLGGQGPYLNYGYTF	TGTGCCAGCAGTTTAGGAGGACAGGGACCTTACCTTAACTATGGCTACACCTTC
-	TRBV28	TRBJ2-7	-	CAITQGVFNEQYF	TGTGCCATCACCCAGGGTGTTTTTAACGAGCAGTACTTC